Below are 13 T cell receptor beta chains sequenced from a single sample in a study of CD8 T cells in ankylosing spondylitis listed by TCRdb under 2017. The library was made by 5' RACE. The instrument given in TCRdb is Illumina HiSeq 2500. TCRdb's own reprocessing of the public reads used fastp at Q25 and MiXCR and kept productive beta chains. Entries that share a CDR3 protein sequence are merged under the most common genes and DNA. In this sample the table shows some 200,000 distinct CDR3 sequences, around 13% of which occur a single time. The ten biggest clones cover 16% of the sample. Sample: blood, either unsorted or a sorted T cell fraction (not recorded which). All receptors come from a male donor with ankylosing spondylitis or in good health (not recorded which).

The chain joins TRBV12-3 or TRBV12-4 to TRBJ2-2; D possibly uses TRBD1 or TRBD2 (7 bases each). The CDR3 sequence is 16 residues long. V lost 7 bases and J 4 bases, leaving 19 bases between the germline ends. The CDR3, as DNA: TGTGCCAGCACCGTGACAGGGAGGGGGATCACCGGGGAGCTGTTTTTT. Translation: CASTVTGRGITGELFF.

J is TRBJ2-1 and V is TRBV3-1; D remains ambiguous. Germline V gene data show CDR1 as LGHDT and CDR2 as YNNKEL (reference sequence). CDR3 length: 17 amino acids. V was pared by 0 bases and J by 0 bases, with 12 bases between. The CDR3 DNA reads as TGTGCCAGCAGCCAAGATGATGAGCCGAGCTCCTACAATGAGCAGTTCTTC. This encodes CASSQDDEPSSYNEQFF.

This clonotype was detected a few times. V is TRBV13 and J is TRBJ2-1; no definite D call. The CDR3 is made up of 12 amino acids. Trimming stripped 6 bases from V and 6 bases from J, with 9 bases between. CDR1 is PRHDT, CDR2 FYEKMQ, per germline (reference sequence). The CDR3, as DNA: TGTGCCAGCAGTTACACGGGCAATGAGCAGTTCTTC. Translating gives CASSYTGNEQFF.

This clonotype was observed a few times. This chain connects TRBV21-1 to TRBJ2-5; no check of the table's D call, TRBD1, against the DNA was made. TRBV21-1 constitutes a pseudogene. The CDR3 extends over 14 amino acids. The CDR3 DNA reads as TGTGCCAGCAGCAAGACAGGGAAGGGGGAGACCCAGTACTTC. Protein sequence: CASSKTGKGETQYF.

This clonotype was detected a few times. The chain uses TRBV15 and TRBJ1-1; the match to TRBD1 covers 10 bases. The V and J ends lost 5 bases and 4 bases, in that order; junction bases with no gene match: 7. Germline CDR1 LNHNV, CDR2 YYDKDF (reference sequence). The length of the CDR3 is 15 residues. The CDR3 DNA follows: TGTGCCACCAGCTACGGGACAGGGGCCGGCACTGAAGCTTTCTTT. Translation: CATSYGTGAGTEAFF.

The rearrangement joins TRBV27 to TRBJ2-1; perhaps TRBD2 as D (6 bases). Trimming shortened V by 5 bases and J by 4 bases, and 12 bases separated the two germline ends. This CDR3 region has 14 residues. Germline values: CDR1 MNHEY, CDR2 SMNVEV (reference sequence). CDR3 bases: TGTGCCAGCAGTCTAGGGGACTTGTACAATGAGCAGTTCTTC. It specifies CASSLGDLYNEQFF.

This rearrangement joins TRBV7-9 to TRBJ2-4; TRBD2 might be the D (5 bases). The CDR3 is made up of 15 amino acids. V dropped 6 bases and J dropped 0 bases, with 12 bases sitting between them. Germline loops: CDR1 SEHNR, CDR2 FQNEAQ (reference sequence). The CDR3 reads CASSPAGLAKNIQYF. As DNA, the CDR3 is TGTGCCAGCAGTCCCGCGGGTCTAGCCAAAAACATTCAGTACTTC.

The J gene is TRBJ2-7, the V gene TRBV7-9; 7 nucleotides match TRBD2. The germline V gene encodes CDR1 SEHNR and CDR2 FQNEAQ (reference sequence). The CDR3 consists of 14 residues. The V segment lost 5 bases and the J segment 2 bases; nucleotides outside the gene matches: 6. The CDR3 protein is CASSPRTRTYEQYF. DNA of the CDR3: TGTGCCAGCAGCCCTCGGACTAGAACCTACGAGCAGTACTTC.

This clonotype was recorded many times. This rearrangement joins TRBV4-1 to TRBJ2-1; 8 bases line up with TRBD2. J was trimmed by 2 bases and V by 4 bases; bases with no gene match: 10. CDR3 size: 17 residues. CDR1 and CDR2 (germline): MGHRA, YSYEKL. CDR3 amino acids: CASSPYTTSGPYNEQFF. Written as DNA, the CDR3 is TGCGCCAGCAGCCCCTATACAACTAGCGGCCCCTACAATGAGCAGTTCTTC.

The rearrangement joins TRBV6-5 to TRBJ2-7; 7 nucleotides match TRBD1. Germline CDR1 MNHEY, CDR2 SVGAGI. The CDR3 is 14 residues long. With V trimmed by 2 bases and J by 2 bases, 3 bases remained unmatched. CDR3 sequence reads: CASSYTGQPYEQYF. The CDR3 nucleotides are TGTGCCAGCAGTTACACGGGACAGCCCTACGAGCAGTACTTC.

This clonotype appeared a few times. The rearrangement links TRBV12-5 to TRBJ1-1, with TRBD1 identical over 8 bases. Germline V gene data show CDR1 as LGHNT and CDR2 as FRNRAP. V lost 7 bases, J lost 4 bases, and 17 bases stayed unmatched. This CDR3 is built from 17 residues. The CDR3, as DNA: TGTGCTAGTGACCCTCGACAGGGGTTGATCGGGGTCACTGAAGCTTTCTTT. It is translated as CASDPRQGLIGVTEAFF.

This clonotype was counted between two and nine times. Germline is not matched at one junction end, which may reflect a read error. The V call is TRBV14, the J call TRBJ2-3; TRBD2 matches 9 bases. The CDR3 totals 16 residues. The germline V gene encodes CDR1 SGHDN and CDR2 FVKESK. The CDR3 spells CPSSQDGGLATDTQYF. CDR3 coding DNA: TGTCCCAGCAGCCAAGATGGAGGACTAGCGACAGATACGCAGTATTTT.

The J gene is TRBJ2-7, the V gene TRBV5-6; no firm D call. The CDR3 runs 14 residues. Germline V lookup: CDR1 SGHDT, CDR2 YYEEEE. Trimming took off 4 bases at V and 0 bases at J, with 11 bases between the two ends. This CDR3 reads CASSPVGTSYEQYF. The CDR3 bases are TGTGCCAGCAGCCCCGTGGGCACCTCCTACGAGCAGTACTTC.